Listed here are 22 T cell receptor beta chains from one sample, sequenced in a study of shared clonotypes between healthy human individuals. The repertoire was sequenced with immunoSEQ multiplex PCR; TCRdb's copy has only in-frame clones and lacks some. The sample consists of approximately 700,000 clones, about 80% of them appearing once. The sequencing sample was made of memory CD4+ T cells sorted from blood. Subset in this sample: CD45RA-negative fraction. These receptors were collected from a woman in her 30s in good health.

This chain uses TRBV2 with TRBJ2-6, with D hard to call. Trimming cost V 5 bases and J 0 bases, with 5 bases left between them. This CDR3 spans 14 amino acids. Germline V gene data show CDR1 as SNHLY and CDR2 as FYNNEI. The CDR3 here is CASSTVSGANVLTF. DNA of the CDR3: TGTGCCAGCAGTACTGTCTCTGGGGCCAACGTCCTGACTTTC.

This clone was found a few times. This chain links TRBV5-4 with TRBJ2-2; maybe TRBD1 (5 bases). CDR3 length: 14 residues. With 5 bases removed from V and 6 bases from J, the gap between germline ends came to 14 bases. Germline CDR1 is SGHNT and CDR2 is YYREEE (reference sequence). CDR3 region: CASRRSGLAGELFF. Written as DNA, the CDR3 is TGTGCCAGCAGGCGTTCAGGGTTGGCCGGGGAGCTGTTTTTT.

This clone has just one count. This rearrangement joins TRBV6-5 to TRBJ2-3; no reliable D call. The germline V gene has CDR1 MNHEY and CDR2 SVGAGI. This CDR3 comprises 15 residues. Trimming stripped 0 bases from V and 3 bases from J, with 10 bases between. CDR3 region: CASSYSWIWTDTQYF. The CDR3 nucleotides read TGTGCCAGCAGTTACTCGTGGATCTGGACAGATACGCAGTATTTT.

The CDR3 DNA sequence: TGTGCCAGCAGCGCGCATCCACGGAACTCCGGGACAGCGAACACTGAAGCTTTCTTT. It specifies CASSAHPRNSGTANTEAFF. V is TRBV7-3 and J is TRBJ1-1, with 7 positions matching TRBD1. Germline V gives CDR1 SGHTA, CDR2 FQGTGA. Trimming at V came to 5 bases and at J to 1 base, leaving 19 bases not matched to a gene. This CDR3 spans 19 amino acids.

The chain carries TRBV11-2 and TRBJ2-3; D perhaps matches TRBD2 (5 bases). This CDR3 has 15 amino acids. Trimming cost V 2 bases and J 3 bases, with 12 bases left between them. The germline CDR1 and CDR2 sequences are SGHAT and FQNNGV. The CDR3: CASSLRRSGTDTQYF. CDR3 nucleotides: TGTGCCAGCAGCTTAAGGCGAAGCGGAACAGATACGCAGTATTTT.

The rearrangement links TRBV5-1 to TRBJ2-1, with 11 bases identical to TRBD2. The germline V gene has CDR1 SGHRS and CDR2 YFSETQ. This CDR3 has 14 residues. J was trimmed by 4 bases and V by 5 bases; bases with no gene match: 2. In DNA form, the CDR3 reads TGCGCCAGCAGGATAGCGGGAGGGTACAATGAGCAGTTCTTC. Translated, it gives CASRIAGGYNEQFF.

This clone was found a few times. This specimen includes other DNA sequences encoding the same CDR3. The chain joins TRBV5-1 to TRBJ2-5, with 7 bases that match TRBD1. J was trimmed by 4 bases and V by 0 bases; bases with no gene match: 3. CDR1 and CDR2 from the germline V gene are SGHRS and YFSETQ. The CDR3 contains 14 residues. CDR3 DNA sequence: TGCGCCAGCAGCTTGGGAGGGGGCGCAGAGACCCAGTACTTC. Protein: CASSLGGGAETQYF.

The chain combines TRBV4-1 with TRBJ2-7, with D tentatively TRBD1 (6 bases). This CDR3 has 15 residues. Per the germline V gene, CDR1 is MGHRA and CDR2 is YSYEKL. The germline V and J ends were trimmed by 4 bases and 9 bases, with 22 bases remaining between them. CDR3 region: CASSRDGLLQGGQYF. In DNA form, the CDR3 reads TGCGCCAGCAGCCGGGATGGACTCCTCCAAGGGGGGCAGTACTTC.

This clone was counted between two and nine times. This chain's CDR3 is CASSQDIPGGIYGYTF. CDR3 sequence (DNA): TGTGCCAGCAGCCAAGATATACCAGGGGGAATCTATGGCTACACCTTC. The chain couples TRBV4-2 to TRBJ1-2; TRBD1 matches at 7 bases. J lost 4 bases, V lost 0 bases, and 8 bases had no gene match. Germline-derived CDR1 and CDR2 are LGHNA and YNFKEQ. This CDR3 has 16 residues.

The V call is TRBV29-1, the J call TRBJ2-1; D unclear. The ends were cut back, 4 bases at V and 5 bases at J, with 12 bases in the middle. Germline CDR1 is SQVTM and CDR2 is ANQGSEA. The CDR3 totals 13 residues. The CDR3 DNA is TGCAGCGTTGGGGCGGACGGTCACAATGAGCAGTTCTTC. Translating it yields CSVGADGHNEQFF.

This clone was seen once. CDR3 sequence: CASSKDRGRLAGGEQYF. CDR3 DNA sequence: TGTGCCAGCAGCAAAGACCGCGGTCGGCTAGCGGGAGGCGAGCAGTACTTC. V usage is TRBV21-1 and J usage is TRBJ2-7; TRBD2 was called by the table and not checked on the DNA. TRBV21-1 is termed a pseudogene. The CDR3 length is 17 residues.

The chain couples TRBV29-1 to TRBJ2-5; weak D call: TRBD1 (5 bases). Germline-derived CDR1 and CDR2 are SQVTM and ANQGSEA. The CDR3 contains 12 residues. V shed 7 bases and J shed 3 bases, with 12 bases lying between them. In nucleotides, the CDR3 is TGCAGCGCCAGGGTGGTTGAAGAGACCCAGTACTTC. Protein: CSARVVEETQYF.

The CDR3 loop reads CASSLRASPTGELFF. CDR3 in DNA: TGTGCCAGCAGCTTGAGGGCGAGTCCCACCGGGGAGCTGTTTTTT. J is TRBJ2-2 and V is TRBV7-3, with TRBD2 as a possible D gene (5 bases). This CDR3 comprises 15 residues. Germline CDR1 and CDR2: SGHTA and FQGTGA. V lost 3 bases and J lost 4, with 12 bases in between.

The sample holds one count of this clone. The CDR3 region has the DNA TGTGCCAGCAGAGGGACAGTCTCCTACGAGCAGTACTTC. This translates into CASRGTVSYEQYF. The V and J genes are TRBV6-1 and TRBJ2-7; 7 bases are shared with TRBD1. V was clipped by 6 bases and J by 0 bases; unmatched bases: 2. Germline V lookup: CDR1 MNHNS, CDR2 SASEGT. This CDR3 contains 13 residues.

V is TRBV13 and J is TRBJ2-3; 8 positions agree with TRBD2. The J segment lost 5 bases and the V segment lost 4 bases, leaving 8 bases of the junction unmatched. CDR1 and CDR2 from the germline V gene are PRHDT and FYEKMQ (reference sequence). The CDR3 covers 15 residues. CDR3 residues: CASSSWSGSVDTQYF. For the CDR3, the DNA is TGTGCCAGCAGCTCGTGGAGCGGGAGTGTAGATACGCAGTATTTT.

The J gene is TRBJ2-4, the V gene TRBV28, with D hard to call. This CDR3 is 15 amino acids long. CDR1 is MDHEN and CDR2 is SYDVKM in the germline V gene. V lost 5 bases and J lost 0, with 11 bases in between. Here the CDR3 DNA reads TGTGCCAGCAGTCCGCATCAGTTAGCCAAAAACATTCAGTACTTC. Translation: CASSPHQLAKNIQYF.

This chain joins TRBV5-1 and TRBJ2-2, with 13 bases lining up with TRBD2. Losses at the gene ends were 4 bases for V and 5 bases for J; bases not matched to a gene: 5. CDR3 length: 16 residues. CDR1 is SGHRS and CDR2 is YFSETQ in the germline V gene. The CDR3 sequence is CASSPGLAGVTGELFF. The CDR3, as DNA: TGCGCCAGCAGCCCCGGACTAGCGGGAGTGACCGGGGAGCTGTTTTTT.

The rearrangement joins TRBV19 to TRBJ2-1; the match to TRBD1 covers 10 bases. From germline, CDR1 is LNHDA and CDR2 SQIVND (reference sequence). This CDR3 is built from 15 residues. V shed 5 bases, J shed 3 bases, and the junction held 4 bases outside the gene matches. This chain's CDR3 is CASSSRTGGYNEQFF. CDR3 DNA: TGTGCCAGTAGTTCCCGGACAGGGGGCTACAATGAGCAGTTCTTC.

This CDR3 reads CASSWRDAGTVGQYF. The DNA of the CDR3 is TGTGCCAGCTCATGGCGGGACGCCGGGACGGTAGGGCAGTACTTC. The chain is built from TRBV25-1 and TRBJ2-7, with TRBD2 as a possible D gene (6 bases). This CDR3 spans 15 amino acids. The germline V gene has CDR1 MGHDK and CDR2 SYGVNS. V lost 8 bases and J lost 9, with 26 bases in between.

The chain links TRBV15 to TRBJ2-7; D ambiguous. The CDR3 runs to 15 residues. Germline V gene sequence: CDR1 LNHNV, CDR2 YYDKDF (reference sequence). V dropped 6 bases and J dropped 2 bases, with 17 bases sitting between them. CDR3 nucleotides: TGTGCCACCAGTCGGGTTCCTCTCAACCCCTACGAGCAGTACTTC. Translated: CATSRVPLNPYEQYF.

The V gene is TRBV29-1, the J gene TRBJ2-7; D gene unclear. This CDR3 is 14 amino acids long. The germline V gene has CDR1 SQVTM and CDR2 ANQGSEA. Trimming removed 6 bases at V and 0 bases at J, with 15 bases between. In DNA, the CDR3 is TGCAGCGTCCGCGTACGGCAGTTCTCCTACGAGCAGTACTTC. It specifies CSVRVRQFSYEQYF.

The chain employs TRBV7-8 and TRBJ2-5, with D possibly TRBD1 on 6 matching bases. Trimming stripped 2 bases from V and 3 bases from J, with 7 bases between. Germline CDR1 reads SGHVS; CDR2 reads FQNEAQ. The CDR3 is made up of 13 amino acids. CDR3: CASSLQGKETQYF. The CDR3 coding sequence is TGTGCCAGCAGCTTACAGGGGAAAGAGACCCAGTACTTC.